Below are 20 T cell receptor beta chains sequenced from a single sample in a study of vaccination effects on CD4 cells after COVID-19. In the ViraFEST assay, antigen-specific CD4+ clonotypes were identified by expansion after peptide-pool stimulation. Culturing for around ten days preceded CD4+ T cell isolation. BNT162b2 vaccine or mRNA-1273 vaccine was given to participants in two doses. Their cognate antigens are unknown. Assay used: immunoSEQ multiplex PCR; TCRdb lists only in-frame clones, some missing. The table shows approximately 26,000 clones, with approximately 69% occurring only once. Source: CD4+ T cells from PBMCs cultured with SARS-CoV-2 spike peptides, taken after COVID-19 vaccination. The receptor source for this set is a human donor who received a COVID-19 vaccine.

This sequence joins TRBV6-1 and TRBJ1-3, with D possibly matching TRBD1 (6 bases). Germline CDR1 is MNHNS and CDR2 is SASEGT. The CDR3 sequence is 15 residues long. Trimming took off 3 bases at V and 6 bases at J, with 15 bases between the two ends. The CDR3 protein is CASSDGTGITNTIYF. The CDR3 coding sequence is TGTGCCAGCAGTGATGGCACAGGGATAACAAACACCATATATTTT.

The rearrangement links TRBV30 to TRBJ2-2; 7 nucleotides align to TRBD2. CDR1 and CDR2 (germline): GTSNPN, SVGIG (reference sequence). V dropped 3 bases and J dropped 2; count of bases not matched to a gene: 3. The CDR3 runs to 14 residues. The DNA of the CDR3 is TGTGCCTGGAGGTCAGCGGGAAACACCGGGGAGCTGTTTTTT. Amino acids: CAWRSAGNTGELFF.

This clone was observed a few times. This rearrangement joins TRBV5-1 to TRBJ2-7; the D is unclear. Germline CDR1 is SGHRS and CDR2 is YFSETQ. This CDR3 spans 11 amino acids. Trimming stripped 4 bases from V and 3 bases from J, with 5 bases between. The CDR3 DNA reads as TGCGCCAGCAGCCAAAACTACGAGCAGTACTTC. This translates into CASSQNYEQYF.

This clone was seen a handful of times. V and J are TRBV6-5 and TRBJ1-6; unclear D gene. With 5 bases removed from V and 2 bases from J, the gap between germline ends came to 10 bases. The V gene's germline CDR1 is MNHEY and CDR2 SVGAGI. The length of the CDR3 is 15 residues. The CDR3 loop is CASSLQGPYNSPLHF. Here the CDR3 DNA reads TGTGCCAGCAGTCTACAAGGCCCCTATAATTCACCCCTCCACTTT.

The chain is built from TRBV25-1 and TRBJ2-1; tentative D call: TRBD1 (5 bases). The CDR3 is made up of 12 amino acids. The germline gives CDR1 MGHDK, CDR2 SYGVNS. V was pared by 4 bases and J by 4 bases, with 5 bases between. In nucleotides, the CDR3 is TGTGCCAGCAGTGGACAGTACAATGAGCAGTTCTTC. It translates to CASSGQYNEQFF. The whole variable domain, remainder taken from reference TRBV25-1 and TRBJ2-1, is EADIYQTPRYLVIGTGKKITLECSQTMGHDKMYWYQQDPGMELHLIHYSYGVNSTEKGDLSSESTVSRIRTEHFPLTLESARPSHTSQYLCASSGQYNEQFFGPGTRLTVL.

The chain is built from TRBV2 and TRBJ1-2; possible D gene TRBD1, 5 bases. The length of the CDR3 is 14 residues. Germline CDR1 reads SNHLY; CDR2 reads FYNNEI. Trimming shortened V by 1 base and J by 4 bases, and 10 bases separated the two germline ends. The CDR3 DNA reads TGTGCCAGCAGTGAAGAACACAGGCTCTATGGCTACACCTTC. The encoded protein is CASSEEHRLYGYTF.

This sequence joins TRBV4-1 and TRBJ2-1, with D perhaps TRBD2 (5 bases). The CDR3 length is 16 residues. CDR1 and CDR2 from the germline V gene are MGHRA and YSYEKL. Trimming left V 3 bases short and J 2 bases short, with 14 bases between. The CDR3: CASSHPTSLTYNEQFF. For the CDR3, the DNA is TGCGCCAGCAGCCACCCAACTAGTCTTACCTACAATGAGCAGTTCTTC.

The chain links TRBV11-1 to TRBJ2-5, with 7 bases aligning to TRBD2. The J segment lost 3 bases and the V segment lost 5 bases, leaving 9 bases of the junction unmatched. The CDR3 contains 15 residues. CDR1 is SGHAT and CDR2 is FQDESV in the germline V gene (reference sequence). The CDR3 DNA reads TGTGCCAGCAGCAAGAGGACTAGTCTGAAAGAGACCCAGTACTTC. This sequence encodes CASSKRTSLKETQYF.

The chain employs TRBV4-2 and TRBJ2-3, with 13 positions matching TRBD2. The junction had 10 bases not matched to a gene; V was cut back by 4 bases and J by 3 bases. The CDR3 length is 18 residues. CDR1 is LGHNA and CDR2 is YNFKEQ in the germline V gene. The CDR3 reads CASSLAGLAGLGTDTQYF. The CDR3 DNA reads TGTGCCAGCAGCCTTGCGGGACTAGCGGGATTAGGGACAGATACGCAGTATTTT.

The chain recombines TRBV5-1 with TRBJ1-1; tentative D call: TRBD1 (5 bases). Germline V lookup: CDR1 SGHRS, CDR2 YFSETQ. The V end lost 4 bases, the J end lost 5 bases, and 12 bases lay between the germline ends. The CDR3 extends over 13 amino acids. The CDR3 reads CASSSRGPTEAFF. The CDR3 nucleotides are TGCGCCAGCAGCAGCCGGGGCCCAACTGAAGCTTTCTTT.

This chain joins TRBV7-9 and TRBJ1-1, with a weak D call TRBD1 (6 bases). Trimming removed 5 bases at V and 4 bases at J, with 20 bases between. CDR3 length equals 16 residues. Germline CDR1 and CDR2: SEHNR and FQNEAQ (reference sequence). CDR3: CASSPKGLGGGTEAFF. The CDR3 DNA follows: TGTGCCAGCAGCCCTAAAGGACTTGGGGGCGGCACTGAAGCTTTCTTT. The complete variable domain, with remaining parts taken from reference TRBV7-9 and TRBJ1-1, reads DTGVSQNPRHKITKRGQNVTFRCDPISEHNRLYWYRQTLGQGPEFLTYFQNEAQLEKSRLLSDRFSAERPKGSFSTLEIQRTEQGDSAMYLCASSPKGLGGGTEAFFGQGTRLTVV.

This chain joins TRBV11-3 and TRBJ2-3; 12 nucleotides line up with TRBD2. After removal of 5 bases from V and 5 bases from J, the junction contained 8 bases not matched to a gene. Germline V gene data show CDR1 as SGHNT and CDR2 as YENEEA. The CDR3 loop spans 16 amino acids. CDR3 amino acids: CASSPRLAGEGDTQYF. The CDR3 coding sequence is TGTGCCAGCAGCCCCAGACTAGCGGGAGAAGGAGATACGCAGTATTTT.

The CDR3 coding sequence is TGTGCCAGCAGCCAAGAGCCACAGTTTGCCTATGGCTACACCTTC. This translates into CASSQEPQFAYGYTF. The chain links TRBV3-1 (or the pseudogene TRBV3-2) to TRBJ1-2, with D unclear. The CDR3 consists of 15 residues. V was shortened by 0 bases and J by 4 bases, with 12 bases between the two germline ends. Germline lookup yields CDR1 LGHDT and CDR2 YNNKEL (reference sequence).

The chain is built from TRBV3-1 (or the pseudogene TRBV3-2) and TRBJ2-3; TRBD1 matches at 12 bases. V shed 5 bases and J 6 bases; nucleotides not matched to a gene: 6. The germline gives CDR1 LGHDT, CDR2 YNNKEL (reference sequence). This CDR3 has 15 residues. The CDR3 bases are TGTGCCAGCAGCAGACCGGGACAGGGGGCCGATACGCAGTATTTT. Translating gives CASSRPGQGADTQYF.

This chain joins TRBV6-5 and TRBJ1-1, with D perhaps matching TRBD1 (6 bases). Germline V lookup: CDR1 MNHEY, CDR2 SVGAGI. V was cut by 2 bases and J by 1 base, with 11 bases left in between. The CDR3 sequence is 15 residues long. CDR3 DNA: TGTGCCAGCAGTTACCAGGGGCAGGCGAACACTGAAGCTTTCTTT. Translating it yields CASSYQGQANTEAFF.

The V gene is TRBV30, the J gene TRBJ2-2; D uncertain. V was shortened by 3 bases and J by 5 bases, with 10 bases between the two germline ends. This CDR3 is 13 amino acids long. Germline-derived CDR1 and CDR2 are GTSNPN and SVGIG (reference sequence). This CDR3 reads CAWSLITTGELFF. The CDR3 coding sequence is TGTGCCTGGAGCCTCATCACAACCGGGGAGCTGTTTTTT.

This clone was seen more than once but under ten times. V gene TRBV9 combines with J gene TRBJ1-5; D is uncertain. V lost 0 bases to trimming and J lost 3 bases, with 10 bases between them. Per the germline V gene, CDR1 is SGDLS and CDR2 is YYNGEE. This CDR3 is 15 amino acids long. The CDR3 coding sequence is TGTGCCAGCAGCGTAGGAGGACGAGACAATCAGCCCCAGCATTTT. Its protein is CASSVGGRDNQPQHF.

The V gene is TRBV9, the J gene TRBJ1-1; 8 positions match TRBD1. V shed 0 bases and J 2 bases; nucleotides not matched to a gene: 3. The CDR3 length is 15 residues. CDR1 and CDR2 (germline): SGDLS, YYNGEE. The CDR3 DNA sequence: TGTGCCAGCAGCGTAGACGGACAGGGAAACACTGAAGCTTTCTTT. It codes for CASSVDGQGNTEAFF.

The chain uses TRBV6-5 and TRBJ1-1; no clear D. V lost 7 bases to trimming and J lost 7 bases, with 16 bases between them. Germline CDR1 is MNHEY and CDR2 is SVGAGI. The CDR3 has 13 amino acids. CDR3 DNA: TGTGCCAGCACCCACCTTGAGGCGCGTGAAGCTTTCTTT. As protein: CASTHLEAREAFF.

The rearrangement links TRBV5-1 to TRBJ2-1; 8 nucleotides match TRBD2. Germline values: CDR1 SGHRS, CDR2 YFSETQ. CDR3 length: 18 residues. The V gene end was trimmed by 2 bases and the J gene end by 7 bases; junction bases not matched to a gene: 17. In nucleotides, the CDR3 is TGCGCCAGCAGCTTCGTTTTTACGGCGGGGGGAGCTTGGAATGAGCAGTTCTTC. Residues: CASSFVFTAGGAWNEQFF.